This T cell receptor (beta chain) was sequenced during a study of response to subunit inactivated influenza vaccine. Trimming left V 5 bases short and J 4 bases short, with 18 bases between. Germline V CDR1 and CDR2: SGHVS, FQNEAQ. This CDR3 is built from 16 residues. General study results and limits: New T cells are recruited in small numbers by each seasonal influenza vaccination, according to the authors' suggestion.

This clonotype was observed a handful of times. Its antigen is currently unknown. TCRdb re-analysed the RT-PCR reads in MiXCR, keeping a single row per CDR3 protein. This table has around 520,000 distinct CDR3 sequences, less than 30% appearing once. The sequencing used CD4+ T cells sorted from PBMCs, collected 5 days after vaccination. This sequence originates from a man aged 45-60 years who received an inactivated influenza vaccine. V is TRBV7-8 and J is TRBJ2-1; D may be TRBD1 (9 bases). CDR3: CASSRSGTGYYNEQFF. The CDR3 bases are TGTGCCAGCAGCCGTAGCGGGACAGGGTATTACAATGAGCAGTTCTTC. Using reference TRBV7-8 and TRBJ2-1 for the parts outside the CDR3, the full variable domain is GAGVSQSPRYKVAKRGQDVALRCDPISGHVSLFWYQQALGQGPEFLTYFQNEAQLDKSGLPSDRFFAERPEGSVSTLKIQRTQQEDSAVYLCASSRSGTGYYNEQFFGPGTRLTVL.